This T cell receptor beta chain comes out of a study of T cells in Graves' hyperthyroidism and ophthalmopathy. Study conclusions and caveats: Ophthalmopathy was model-predicted a median roughly 6.3 months pre-onset. Most clonotypes expanded in the thyroid (above 0.001) were also present in blood.

Fresh peripheral blood, more than 9 ml, yielded the PBMCs. RNA transcripts served as the template for amplifying TCR beta CDR3 regions. The primer set for the first-round RT-PCR of the TCR CDR3 was HTBI. TCRdb ran MiXCR on the multiplex PCR reads and lists one entry per CDR3 protein. This sample yields 350,000 or so distinct CDR3 sequences, of which roughly a fifth are seen a single time; around 50% belongs to the top ten. The table lists this clonotype with many counts. Its antigen is as yet unknown. Trimming took off 3 bases at V and 2 bases at J, with 12 bases between the two ends. Germline assignment: CDR1 MNHEY and CDR2 SMNVEV (reference sequence). The CDR3 runs to 15 residues.

This clonotype originated in a woman in her 50s with Graves' hyperthyroidism. Sequenced sample: blood. The rearrangement uses TRBV27 and TRBJ2-3; D not certain. The DNA for the CDR3 is TGTGCCAGCAGTTTTGTACAAAGGGACACAGATACGCAGTATTTT. This gives the protein CASSFVQRDTDTQYF.